The 5 T cell receptor beta chains in this list originate from one sample, sequenced in a study of identifying expanded T cells in peripheral blood. Profiling relied on immunoSEQ multiplex PCR, and the TCRdb table lists in-frame clones only, not all of them. The data show around 63,000 clones, with roughly 86% seen just once and roughly 5% held by the top ten. The sequenced sample was blood. Receptors originate from a person aged 18 to 75 in good health.

DNA of the CDR3: TGTGCCAGCAGTCCCATCGGGACGGACCGTTTCAATCAGCCCCAGCATTTT. Protein: CASSPIGTDRFNQPQHF. The rearrangement links TRBV7-8 to TRBJ1-5, with D tentatively TRBD1 (5 bases). Germline CDR1 SGHVS, CDR2 FQNEAQ. CDR3 length equals 17 residues. V was cut by 6 bases and J by 3 bases, with 21 bases left in between.

The chain carries TRBV29-1 and TRBJ1-5, with no clear D. Germline V gene lookup returns CDR1 SQVTM and CDR2 ANQGSEA. This CDR3 region has 14 residues. The V and J ends lost 4 bases and 4 bases respectively, with 14 bases between them. In DNA form, the CDR3 reads TGCAGCGTTGCGGACTCAGCCGGGAATCAGCCCCAGCATTTT. This sequence encodes CSVADSAGNQPQHF.

This sequence joins TRBV7-2 and TRBJ2-3, with TRBD2 matching over 7 bases. The CDR3 contains 17 residues. V lost 2 bases, J lost 4 bases, and 12 bases stayed unmatched. The germline V gene has CDR1 SGHTA and CDR2 FQGNSA. CDR3 loop: CASSLSPSGGASDTQYF. The CDR3 region has the DNA TGTGCCAGCAGCTTATCCCCTTCGGGGGGAGCTTCAGATACGCAGTATTTT.

The chain combines TRBV28 with TRBJ1-1; the match to TRBD1 covers 9 bases. The trim removed 5 bases at V and 7 bases at J, leaving 11 bases unmatched. Per the germline V gene, CDR1 is MDHEN and CDR2 is SYDVKM. This CDR3 spans 15 amino acids. CDR3 residues: CASSPLWTGEGEAFF. In nucleotides, the CDR3 is TGTGCCAGCAGTCCCCTTTGGACAGGGGAGGGTGAAGCTTTCTTT.

The chain joins TRBV6-1 to TRBJ1-1; no clear D. The CDR3 has 11 residues. Per germline, CDR1 MNHNS and CDR2 SASEGT. V was cut by 6 bases and J by 10 bases, with 12 bases left in between. CDR3 DNA sequence: TGTGCCAGCAGGGCTTGGGCTGGAGCTTTCTTT. Translated: CASRAWAGAFF.